The entry below gives a single T cell receptor (beta chain) sequence along with its context. The antigen is unknown. The source of the sample is a study of monozygotic twins with inflammatory bowel disease. Study-level findings and limits: Among T cells, the various subtypes were not distinguishable.

cDNA for TCRalpha and TCRbeta was amplified by nested PCRs of 15 to 20 then approximately 9 cycles. TCRdb processed the 5' RACE reads again and assigns one entry to each CDR3 protein, with no DNA. This sample's table reports 150,000 to 200,000 distinct CDR3 sequences. Germline loops: CDR1 SGHTA, CDR2 FQGNSA. This CDR3 is built from 17 residues. Sequenced sample: blood. This TCR was recovered from a human donor with ulcerative colitis or Crohn's disease, or a healthy co-twin of an affected twin (not recorded which). The chain has TRBV7-2 and TRBJ2-1; as DNA is missing, the TRBD2 call by TCRdb cannot be tested. CDR3 sequence: CASSPGTSGRFVNEQFF.